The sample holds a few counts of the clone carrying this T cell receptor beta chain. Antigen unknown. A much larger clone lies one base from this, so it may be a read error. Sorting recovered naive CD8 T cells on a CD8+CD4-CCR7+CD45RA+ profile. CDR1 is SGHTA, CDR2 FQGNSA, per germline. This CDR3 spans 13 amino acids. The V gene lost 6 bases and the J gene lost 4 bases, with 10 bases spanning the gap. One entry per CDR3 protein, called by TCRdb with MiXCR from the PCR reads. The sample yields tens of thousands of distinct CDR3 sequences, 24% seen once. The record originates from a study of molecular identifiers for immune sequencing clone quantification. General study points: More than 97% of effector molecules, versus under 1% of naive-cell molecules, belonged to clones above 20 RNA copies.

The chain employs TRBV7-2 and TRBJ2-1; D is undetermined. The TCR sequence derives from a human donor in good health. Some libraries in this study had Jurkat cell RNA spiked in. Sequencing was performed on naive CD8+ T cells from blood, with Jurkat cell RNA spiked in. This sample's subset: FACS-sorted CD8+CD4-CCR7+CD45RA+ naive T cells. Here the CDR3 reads CASRTVGYNEQFF. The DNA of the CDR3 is TGTGCCAGCAGGACGGTCGGATACAATGAGCAGTTCTTC.